Below, one T cell receptor beta chain is given with its context. In TCRdb, the reads were re-called with MiXCR into one record per CDR3 protein. The sample consists of roughly 720,000 distinct CDR3 sequences, approximately 40% of them appearing once. The data were obtained in a study of T cell repertoires in cytomegalovirus infection. Across the study: Matching HLA type, along with CMV infection, was indicated by public TCR beta signatures.

CDR3 length: 17 amino acids. J gave up 0 bases and V 6 bases, and 10 bases lay outside the gene matches. Germline values: CDR1 MNHEY, CDR2 SVGAGI. The sample was PBMCs. This TCR derives from a human donor in good health (CMV status not recorded). Some clones in this sample may be carry-over from other donors' samples. The V gene is TRBV6-5, the J gene TRBJ2-3; 9 positions agree with TRBD2. CDR3 DNA: TGTGCCAGCAGGGGACAGCGGGGGGTTCCCAGCACAGATACGCAGTATTTT. Translated, it gives CASRGQRGVPSTDTQYF.